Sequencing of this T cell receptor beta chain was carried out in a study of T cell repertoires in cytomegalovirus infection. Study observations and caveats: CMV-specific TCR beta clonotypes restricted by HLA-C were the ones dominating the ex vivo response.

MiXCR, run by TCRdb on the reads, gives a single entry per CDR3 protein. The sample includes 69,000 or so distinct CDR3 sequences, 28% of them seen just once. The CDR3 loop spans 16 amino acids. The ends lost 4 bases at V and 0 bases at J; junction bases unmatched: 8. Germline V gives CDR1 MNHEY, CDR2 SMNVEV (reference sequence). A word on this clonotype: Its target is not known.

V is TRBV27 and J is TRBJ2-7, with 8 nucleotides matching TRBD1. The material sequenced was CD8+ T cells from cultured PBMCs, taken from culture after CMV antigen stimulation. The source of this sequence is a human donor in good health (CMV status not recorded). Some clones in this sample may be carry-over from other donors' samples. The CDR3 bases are TGTGCCAGCAGTTACGGACAGGGCGCCAGCTCCTACGAGCAGTACTTC. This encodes CASSYGQGASSYEQYF.